This TCR beta chain derives from a study of T cell responses to AZD1222 COVID-19 vaccine. Whole-study findings and limits: Only a handful of AZD1222 recipients, roughly six in all, had baseline seropositivity. Clonal diversity was possibly underestimated, and the donors were mostly white British, with more females.

Concerning this clone: The target antigen is unknown.

The protocol was immunoSEQ multiplex PCR, while the TCRdb copy is restricted to in-frame clones and leaves out a portion. The sample carries around 140,000 clones, about 94% recorded once. The receptor was isolated from an adult in good health. The source was peripheral blood, collected on day 0 of AZD1222 vaccination.

As DNA, the CDR3 is TGTGCCAGCAGCTTGAGGGGCCCTGAGTTGAAACTGTTTTTT. Amino acid sequence: CASSLRGPELKLFF. J is TRBJ1-4 and V is TRBV5-6, with a weak D call TRBD1 (5 bases). Between the trimmed V and J ends, which lost 1 base and 11 bases, there was a span of 15 bases. This CDR3 comprises 14 residues. The V gene's germline CDR1 is SGHDT and CDR2 YYEEEE.